This T cell receptor beta chain was observed in a study of blood T cell repertoires in COVID-19. Study as a whole: The United States, Italy and Spain supplied acute and convalescent COVID-19 samples. PBMCs, B-cell-depleted T cells, or T cells provided the cDNA or gDNA that made up the material.

This CDR3 has 16 residues. V was clipped by 0 bases and J by 1 base, with 8 bases between them. CDR1 and CDR2 from the germline V gene are SGHRS and YFSETQ. Study processing details: Reference gene primer amplification in the assay estimated nucleated cell counts. TCRdb keeps only in-frame clones here, not all; method: immunoSEQ multiplex PCR. The V and J calls and clone size were taken over from that table, and D and trimming were inferred from the DNA. The repertoire consists of about 170,000 clones, with 84% occurring once and the leading ten covering 2.5% to 3%. Enrolment of Seattle patients took place during active infection, and they were followed longitudinally.

Sequencing was performed on peripheral blood. The sequence was collected from a woman of 80 years or more with COVID-19, enrolled during active disease. The chain employs TRBV5-1 and TRBJ2-6; D gene unclear. CDR3 DNA: TGCGCCAGCAGCTTGGATACAAATTCTGGGGCCAACGTCCTGACTTTC. Protein product: CASSLDTNSGANVLTF.